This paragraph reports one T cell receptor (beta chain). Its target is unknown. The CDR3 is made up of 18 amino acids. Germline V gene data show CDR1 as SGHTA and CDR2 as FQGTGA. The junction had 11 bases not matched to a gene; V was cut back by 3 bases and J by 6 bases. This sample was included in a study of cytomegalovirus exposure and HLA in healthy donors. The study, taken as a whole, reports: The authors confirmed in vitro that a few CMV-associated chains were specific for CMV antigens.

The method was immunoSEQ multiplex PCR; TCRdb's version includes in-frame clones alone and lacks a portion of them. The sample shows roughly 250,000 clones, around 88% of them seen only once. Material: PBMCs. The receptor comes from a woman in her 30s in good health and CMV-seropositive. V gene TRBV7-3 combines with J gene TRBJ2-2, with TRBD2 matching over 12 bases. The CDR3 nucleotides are TGTGCCAGCAGCTTGGTGGCTAGCGGGAGGGGATTCTCCGGGGAGCTGTTTTTT. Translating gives CASSLVASGRGFSGELFF.